Included here is one T cell receptor (beta chain) sequence, with context. No antigen is known for it. A sample-barcoded 5' primer and a J-beta primer mix were used in a second PCR of roughly 6 to 11 cycles. TCRdb redid the calling of the 5' RACE reads with MiXCR, one entry per CDR3 protein. The repertoire consists of roughly 1.6 million distinct CDR3 sequences, with around 35% occurring once and the leading ten covering around 10%. These data belong to a study of blood T cells in healthy people across ages. The overall study: Template switching picked up about one barcoded beta molecule for each two T cells. Study outcomes and limitations: The unsorted PBMCs prevented any conclusive comparison of naive versus antigen-experienced cells.

They isolated at least 7 million PBMCs from each sample. Samples each yielded at least 6 micrograms of total RNA. The TCR was taken from a young woman in good health. The specimen sequenced was blood.

The CDR3 region has the DNA TGTGCCAGCAGTTACCGGGACGGGACCTACGAGCAGTACTTC. Residues: CASSYRDGTYEQYF. The V and J genes are TRBV27 and TRBJ2-7, with D perhaps TRBD1 or TRBD2 (5 bases each). The CDR3 is 14 amino acids. Germline V CDR1 and CDR2: MNHEY, SMNVEV (reference sequence). V gave up 4 bases and J gave up 2 bases, with 12 bases separating them.